This TCR beta chain comes out of a study of blood T cell repertoires in COVID-19. Profiling relied on immunoSEQ multiplex PCR, and the TCRdb table lists in-frame clones only, not all of them. The sample includes hundreds of thousands of clones, approximately 87% seen only once; the top ten take roughly 3.2%. CDR3 length: 13 amino acids. V was cut by 10 bases and J by 3 bases, with 13 bases left in between. The chain links TRBV12-3 or TRBV12-4 to TRBJ2-1; D might be TRBD1 (5 bases). Sequenced sample: PBMCs or T cells enriched from blood (not recorded which). The receptor was isolated from a woman between 45 and 60 years old in a cohort exposed to, infected with or recovered from COVID-19 (not recorded which). CDR3 in amino acids: CATRLDSYNEQFF. In DNA, the CDR3 is TGTGCCACTCGCCTCGACAGCTACAATGAGCAGTTCTTC.